A single count supports the clone carrying this TCR beta chain. The antigen is not known. The data are from a study of cytomegalovirus exposure and HLA in healthy donors. General study results and limits: According to a later analysis, donors in an Asian-associated ancestry cluster reportedly had fewer N-insertions than the approximately 670-donor mean.

A multiplex PCR was run with 60 Vbeta primers and 13 Jbeta primers. Measured with immunoSEQ multiplex PCR; TCRdb has only the in-frame clones, and not every one. This sample has 100,000 to 150,000 clones, with 65% to 90% found just once. The V and J ends lost 4 bases and 0 bases respectively, with 7 bases between them. The germline V gene has CDR1 SGHDT and CDR2 YYEEEE. The CDR3 totals 13 residues. The sample taken for sequencing was PBMCs. The clonotype originates from a man aged 50 to 60 in good health and CMV-seronegative. The genes are TRBV5-6 and TRBJ2-5; D uncertain. DNA for the CDR3: TGTGCCAGCAGCCCGGAGAACCAAGAGACCCAGTACTTC. This encodes CASSPENQETQYF.